The 14 T cell receptor beta chains in this list originate from one sample, sequenced in a study of shared clonotypes between healthy human individuals. TCRdb keeps only in-frame clones here, not all; method: immunoSEQ multiplex PCR. This table has about 1 million clones, around 74% appearing once. Sequencing input: memory CD4+ T cells sorted from blood. Subset: CD45RA-negative fraction. The source of these receptors is a man aged 18 to 30 in good health.

This CDR3 is CASIGYSNQPQHF. DNA for the CDR3: TGTGCTAGTATAGGTTATAGCAATCAGCCCCAGCATTTT. The chain uses TRBV12-5 and TRBJ1-5, with D unresolved. Germline V gene data show CDR1 as LGHNT and CDR2 as FRNRAP. Trimming shortened V by 8 bases and J by 0 bases, and 8 bases separated the two germline ends. The length of the CDR3 is 13 residues.

The chain joins TRBV10-1 to TRBJ1-5; D ambiguous. CDR1 and CDR2 from the germline V gene are WNHNN and SYGVQD (reference sequence). The CDR3 is 12 residues long. V lost 7 bases and J lost 6, with 10 bases in between. CDR3: CASMSVGQPQHF. DNA for the CDR3: TGCGCCAGCATGAGTGTAGGTCAGCCCCAGCATTTT.

V gene TRBV6-1 combines with J gene TRBJ2-1; D is perhaps TRBD1 or TRBD2 (5 bases each). Germline V gene sequence: CDR1 MNHNS, CDR2 SASEGT. This CDR3 has 14 amino acids. V was clipped by 6 bases and J by 6 bases, with 15 bases between them. In nucleotides, the CDR3 is TGTGCCAGCAGGAACTCACTCGGGGCCAATGAGCAGTTCTTC. Encoded protein: CASRNSLGANEQFF.

The J gene is TRBJ2-7, the V gene TRBV15, with D uncertain. The CDR3 is 15 residues long. Trimming cost V 5 bases and J 6 bases, with 20 bases left between them. Germline CDR1 reads LNHNV; CDR2 reads YYDKDF (reference sequence). The CDR3 nucleotides read TGTGCCACCAGCCGAGCAATTTTGGGCTCGAGCGAGCAGTACTTC. This codes for CATSRAILGSSEQYF.

V and J are TRBV6-1 and TRBJ1-6; D not resolved. The CDR3 totals 16 residues. Germline V gives CDR1 MNHNS, CDR2 SASEGT. V was clipped by 0 bases and J by 2 bases, with 8 bases between them. The CDR3 sequence is CASSEARTPYNSPLHF. The CDR3 DNA reads TGTGCCAGCAGTGAAGCGAGGACGCCCTATAATTCACCCCTCCACTTT.

The chain employs TRBV20-1 and TRBJ2-7; D call uncertain. The V end lost 5 bases, the J end lost 5 bases, and 10 bases lay between the germline ends. This CDR3 contains 11 residues. Germline V gene sequence: CDR1 DFQATT, CDR2 SNEGSKA (reference sequence). CDR3 in DNA: TGCAGTGCTTTTTCTTACGACGAGCAGTACTTC. Translated, it gives CSAFSYDEQYF.

This clone was seen a single time. V usage is TRBV6-1 and J usage is TRBJ2-7; perhaps TRBD2 as D (6 bases). CDR3 size: 15 residues. In germline, CDR1 is MNHNS, CDR2 SASEGT. V was clipped by 7 bases and J by 3 bases, with 19 bases between them. Here the CDR3 reads CASIRGVAVYYEQYF. CDR3 DNA: TGTGCCAGCATTCGCGGTGTAGCGGTCTACTACGAGCAGTACTTC.

The chain uses TRBV7-9 and TRBJ1-3; the D gene is possibly TRBD1 (6 bases). The ends were cut back, 4 bases at V and 6 bases at J, with 10 bases in the middle. The CDR3 is 13 amino acids. Germline V CDR1 and CDR2: SEHNR, FQNEAQ (reference sequence). The CDR3 DNA follows: TGTGCCAGCAGCTCGGACAGTTTAAACACCATATATTTT. Translating gives CASSSDSLNTIYF.

V and J are TRBV30 and TRBJ2-2; D gene uncertain. The CDR3 spans 14 residues. Germline V lookup: CDR1 GTSNPN, CDR2 SVGIG (reference sequence). The V end lost 8 bases, the J end lost 2 bases, and 15 bases lay between the germline ends. The CDR3 coding sequence is TGTGCCGGCCGTTTAGACCTTAACACCGGGGAGCTGTTTTTT. It codes for CAGRLDLNTGELFF.

The J gene is TRBJ2-3, the V gene TRBV9, with 10 positions matching TRBD2. CDR3 size: 16 residues. The germline gives CDR1 SGDLS, CDR2 YYNGEE. With 3 bases clipped from V and 5 bases from J, the junction kept 9 bases outside the gene matches. CDR3 bases: TGTGCCAGCAGCGCCCCCGGGACTAGCGTAAGAGATACGCAGTATTTT. Amino acid sequence: CASSAPGTSVRDTQYF.

This chain connects TRBV28 to TRBJ2-2; D is uncertain. CDR1 MDHEN and CDR2 SYDVKM come from the germline V gene. The CDR3 covers 14 residues. V lost 2 bases, J lost 1 base, and 5 bases lay in between. The DNA for the CDR3 is TGTGCCAGCAGTTTAGGGCAGAACACCGGGGAGCTGTTTTTT. This codes for CASSLGQNTGELFF. Full variable domain (remainder filled in from reference TRBV28 and TRBJ2-2): DVKVTQSSRYLVKRTGEKVFLECVQDMDHENMFWYRQDPGLGLRLIYFSYDVKMKEKGDIPEGYSVSREKKERFSLILESASTNQTSMYLCASSLGQNTGELFFGEGSRLTVL.

Points on this clone: Other nucleotide sequences in the sample specify the same CDR3. This chain joins TRBV4-1 and TRBJ1-6, with D possibly matching TRBD1 (5 bases). Trimming pared 1 base from V and 0 bases from J, leaving 10 bases between. The CDR3 totals 17 residues. From germline, CDR1 is MGHRA and CDR2 YSYEKL. The CDR3 region is CASSQVAGSSYNSPLHF. The DNA for the CDR3 is TGCGCCAGCAGCCAAGTGGCAGGGAGCTCCTATAATTCACCCCTCCACTTT.

As regards this clone: This sample includes further DNA sequences coding for the same CDR3. The CDR3 DNA reads TGTGCCAGCAGCCCCGGGACAGGATCTTCCGAGCAGTACTTC. This gives the protein CASSPGTGSSEQYF. The chain couples TRBV7-9 to TRBJ2-7; the match to TRBD1 covers 8 bases. The CDR3 spans 14 residues. The germline V gene encodes CDR1 SEHNR and CDR2 FQNEAQ (reference sequence). V lost 5 bases to trimming and J lost 6 bases; unmatched junction nucleotides: 9.

The chain couples TRBV6-1 to TRBJ2-5; 7 nucleotides line up with TRBD1. With 7 bases clipped from V and 1 base from J, the junction kept 6 bases outside the gene matches. CDR1 MNHNS and CDR2 SASEGT come from the germline V gene. This CDR3 has 14 residues. CDR3 coding DNA: TGTGCCAGCACAAAGGGGGACAGCCAAGAGACCCAGTACTTC. Protein sequence: CASTKGDSQETQYF.